Presented here are 13 T cell receptor beta chains from one specimen sequenced in a study of radiation and T cells in renal cell carcinoma. Repertoires were generated with immunoSEQ multiplex PCR, while TCRdb's copy carries only in-frame clones and drops some. The sample records 120,000 to 150,000 clones, 75% to 90% being singletons. As to time point: blood 4 weeks post-SBRT, at nephrectomy. Described treatment: 15 Gy SBRT to primary tumor, nephrectomy 4 weeks later. The material sequenced was blood, taken from a patient whose treatment included radiotherapy and nephrectomy. All receptors come from a woman aged 45-59 years with renal cell carcinoma.

In this sample, this clone turned up once. The DNA of the CDR3 is TGTGCCAGCAGCGCCACTAGCGGGAGGTTCTACAATGAGCAGTTCTTC. This sequence encodes CASSATSGRFYNEQFF. The J gene is TRBJ2-1, the V gene TRBV9; 12 bases align to TRBD2. There are 16 residues in the CDR3. CDR1 is SGDLS and CDR2 is YYNGEE in the germline V gene. The V and J ends lost 3 bases and 3 bases, in that order; junction bases with no gene match: 4. Drawing the rest from reference TRBV9 and TRBJ2-1, the complete variable domain is DSGVTQTPKHLITATGQRVTLRCSPRSGDLSVYWYQQSLDQGLQFLIQYYNGEERAKGNILERFSAQQFPDLHSELNLSSLELGDSALYFCASSATSGRFYNEQFFGPGTRLTVL.

The chain is built from TRBV4-3 and TRBJ1-5, with no clear D. Trimming left V 0 bases short and J 5 bases short, with 5 bases between. Per the germline V gene, CDR1 is LGHNA and CDR2 is YSLEER. CDR3 length: 13 amino acids. CDR3 sequence reads: CASSQDRYQPQHF. The DNA for the CDR3 is TGCGCCAGCAGCCAAGATCGATATCAGCCCCAGCATTTT.

CDR3 nucleotides: TGCGCCAGCAGCCAAGCTCGACGGTGGAATAATTCACCCCTCCACTTT. It encodes CASSQARRWNNSPLHF. The chain employs TRBV4-3 and TRBJ1-6, with unresolved D. The CDR3 totals 16 residues. V lost 1 base to trimming and J lost 5 bases, with 12 bases between them. The germline V gene has CDR1 LGHNA and CDR2 YSLEER.

This clone was counted only a few times. The rearrangement joins TRBV27 to TRBJ2-7, with D possibly TRBD1 on 6 matching bases. Looked up from germline, CDR1 is MNHEY and CDR2 is SMNVEV (reference sequence). The CDR3 runs 14 residues. The ends were cut back, 10 bases at V and 0 bases at J, with 16 bases in the middle. The DNA for the CDR3 is TGTGCCATCCCCACAGGGTGCCCCTCCTACGAGCAGTACTTC. It is translated as CAIPTGCPSYEQYF.

V usage is TRBV7-2 and J usage is TRBJ1-4; no firm D call. Trimming left V 1 base short and J 10 bases short, with 16 bases between. CDR1 and CDR2 (germline): SGHTA, FQGNSA. The CDR3 covers 15 residues. For the CDR3, the DNA is TGTGCCAGCAGCTTAGATAGAGACCGTGGTGGAAAACTGTTTTTT. It yields the protein CASSLDRDRGGKLFF.

The chain uses TRBV29-1 and TRBJ1-2; D may be TRBD1 (6 bases). The CDR3 sequence is 11 residues long. With 7 bases removed from V and 6 bases from J, the gap between germline ends came to 12 bases. Germline assignment: CDR1 SQVTM and CDR2 ANQGSEA. The CDR3, as DNA: TGCAGCGGAGGGGGATTCGATGGCTACACCTTC. It codes for CSGGGFDGYTF.

This clone was found a few times. The chain recombines TRBV30 with TRBJ1-3; no clear D. V was cut by 7 bases and J by 0 bases, with 7 bases left in between. There are 12 residues in the CDR3. The V gene's germline CDR1 is GTSNPN and CDR2 SVGIG (reference sequence). The DNA of the CDR3 is TGTGCCTTTCGACTCTCTGGAAACACCATATATTTT. Residues: CAFRLSGNTIYF.

V and J are TRBV7-2 and TRBJ2-3; no reliable D call. Germline V CDR1 and CDR2: SGHTA, FQGNSA. The CDR3 length is 13 residues. Trimming took off 5 bases at V and 3 bases at J, with 9 bases between the two ends. The CDR3 DNA sequence: TGTGCCAGCAGCACCCCGTTAACAGATACGCAGTATTTT. The encoded protein is CASSTPLTDTQYF.

The V gene is TRBV6-5, the J gene TRBJ2-4; possibly TRBD1 for D (6 bases). Germline V gene data show CDR1 as MNHEY and CDR2 as SVGAGI. The CDR3 consists of 15 residues. Trimming pared 5 bases from V and 7 bases from J, leaving 18 bases between. The CDR3 DNA is TGTGCCAGCAGTCCTCAGGGGACGGCCGTGAACATTCAGTACTTC. It is translated as CASSPQGTAVNIQYF.

V is TRBV19 and J is TRBJ2-7, with 8 bases fitting TRBD2. This CDR3 region has 14 residues. Germline trimming cut 3 bases from V and 4 bases from J; bases unmatched to any gene: 5. Germline values: CDR1 LNHDA, CDR2 SQIVND (reference sequence). Here the CDR3 reads CASSIQAGEYEQYF. For the CDR3, the DNA is TGTGCCAGTAGTATCCAAGCGGGAGAATACGAGCAGTACTTC.

This chain joins TRBV5-1 and TRBJ1-1, with TRBD1 matching 8 bases. The CDR3 sequence is 14 residues long. V was clipped by 4 bases and J by 6 bases; unmatched bases: 8. Germline V CDR1 and CDR2: SGHRS, YFSETQ. CDR3 residues: CASSVTGTGPEAFF. The CDR3 DNA sequence: TGCGCCAGCAGCGTCACCGGGACAGGTCCTGAAGCTTTCTTT.

The CDR3 bases are TGTGCCAGCAGCCAAGGGGTCAGAGCTAACTATGGCTACACCTTC. Amino acids: CASSQGVRANYGYTF. V gene TRBV7-2 combines with J gene TRBJ1-2, with D tentatively TRBD1 (5 bases). Per germline, CDR1 SGHTA and CDR2 FQGNSA. The CDR3 has 15 amino acids. Trimming took 5 bases from V and 0 from J, leaving 13 bases between them.

V usage is TRBV19 and J usage is TRBJ2-7; no clear D gene. The V end was cut by 1 base, the J end by 0 bases, with 4 bases between. The CDR3 consists of 13 residues. Germline lookup yields CDR1 LNHDA and CDR2 SQIVND (reference sequence). CDR3 sequence: CASSIGSSYEQYF. The CDR3 nucleotides read TGTGCCAGTAGTATAGGGTCCTCCTACGAGCAGTACTTC. The full variable domain, with the rest looked up from reference TRBV19 and TRBJ2-7, is DGGITQSPKYLFRKEGQNVTLSCEQNLNHDAMYWYRQDPGQGLRLIYYSQIVNDFQKGDIAEGYSVSREKKESFPLTVTSAQKNPTAFYLCASSIGSSYEQYFGPGTRLTVT.